This TCR beta chain appears in the sequencing data of a study of T-cell reconstitution after alpha-beta-depleted transplantation in children. This clonotype was seen many times. Its antigen remains unidentified. A library of TCRbeta sequences, prepared with unique molecular identifiers, was generated. TCRdb ran MiXCR on the PCR reads and lists one entry per CDR3 protein. The data show 800,000 to 1,000,000 distinct CDR3 sequences, with roughly 29% seen just once and approximately 30% held by the top ten. Trimming pared 8 bases from V and 0 bases from J, leaving 11 bases between. This CDR3 spans 15 amino acids. The germline V gene encodes CDR1 SGHVS and CDR2 FNYEAQ. Study-wide findings and caveats: One year post-transplant, T-cell counts and diversity were largely derived from T cells produced anew. It was surviving recipient T cells and thymic progenitors that gave some patients high TCRbeta diversity at day 60. Several hundred expanded graft clones reportedly gave rise to the alpha-beta T cells present about two months after transplant.

The V and J genes are TRBV7-6 and TRBJ1-6, with D possibly being TRBD1 (6 bases). This TCR was sampled from a boy younger than two who had a stem cell transplant for SCID, so the T cells may come from the graft donor. Sequenced here: PBMCs, mostly from graft donor cells, sampled 360 days after TCRalphabeta/CD19-depleted stem cell transplant. The CDR3 here is CASARGPSYNSPLHF. For the CDR3, the DNA is TGTGCCAGCGCGCGGGGGCCCTCCTATAATTCACCCCTCCACTTT.